Sequencing of this T cell receptor beta chain was carried out in a study of T-cell memory formation after mild COVID-19. Overall study findings and caveats: CD4/CD8 balance characterized clones contracting day 15 to 85, and CD4+ skew characterized later expanders.

TCRdb re-called the 5' RACE reads with MiXCR, one entry per CDR3 protein. This table has 120,000 to 150,000 distinct CDR3 sequences, around 15% appearing once. With regard to this clonotype: Antigen specificity is unknown.

The CDR3 has 18 amino acids. With 0 bases removed from V and 0 bases from J, the gap between germline ends came to 12 bases. Germline V gene sequence: CDR1 MNHNS, CDR2 SASEGT. Sequencing input: PBMCs or a T cell subset sorted from them (not recorded which). This clonotype originated in an adult woman who had mild COVID-19 (a few samples of this study predate the infection). Cell type and time point are not known. J is TRBJ1-6 and V is TRBV6-1, with D perhaps matching TRBD1 (5 bases). The CDR3 DNA reads TGTGCCAGCAGTGAAGCCTCGACAGTGATCTCCTATAATTCACCCCTCCACTTT. Its translation is CASSEASTVISYNSPLHF.